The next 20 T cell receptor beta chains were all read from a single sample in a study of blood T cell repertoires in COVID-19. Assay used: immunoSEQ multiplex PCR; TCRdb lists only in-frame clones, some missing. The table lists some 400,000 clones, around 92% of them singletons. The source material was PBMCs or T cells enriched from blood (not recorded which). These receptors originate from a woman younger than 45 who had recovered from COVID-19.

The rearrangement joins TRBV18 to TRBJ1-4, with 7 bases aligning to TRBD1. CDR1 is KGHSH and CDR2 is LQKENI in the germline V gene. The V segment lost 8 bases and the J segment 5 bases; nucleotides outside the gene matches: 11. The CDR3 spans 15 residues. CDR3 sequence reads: CASTTIGTVNEKLFF. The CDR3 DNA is TGTGCCAGCACAACCATTGGGACAGTGAATGAAAAACTGTTTTTT. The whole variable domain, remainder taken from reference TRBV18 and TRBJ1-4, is NAGVMQNPRHLVRRRGQEARLRCSPMKGHSHVYWYRQLPEEGLKFMVYLQKENIIDESGMPKERFSAEFPKEGPSILRIQQVVRGDSAAYFCASTTIGTVNEKLFFGSGTQLSVL.

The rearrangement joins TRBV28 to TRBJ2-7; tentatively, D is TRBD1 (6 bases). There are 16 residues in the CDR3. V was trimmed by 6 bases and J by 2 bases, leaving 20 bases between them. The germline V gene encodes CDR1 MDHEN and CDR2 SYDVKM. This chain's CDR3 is CASRQFQGSPTYEQYF. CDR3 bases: TGTGCCAGCAGACAGTTCCAGGGGAGTCCCACCTACGAGCAGTACTTC.

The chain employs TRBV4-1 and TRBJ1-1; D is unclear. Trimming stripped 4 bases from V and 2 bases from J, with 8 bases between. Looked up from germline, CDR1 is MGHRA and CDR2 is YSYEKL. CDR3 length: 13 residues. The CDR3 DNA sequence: TGCGCCAGCAGCCGAGGACTAAACACTGAAGCTTTCTTT. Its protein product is CASSRGLNTEAFF.

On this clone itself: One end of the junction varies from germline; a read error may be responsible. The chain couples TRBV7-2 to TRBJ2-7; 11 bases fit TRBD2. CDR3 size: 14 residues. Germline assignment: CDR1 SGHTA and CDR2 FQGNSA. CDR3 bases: TGTGCCAGCAGCGTAGCGGGAGGGCATAACGAGCAGTACTTC. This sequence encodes CASSVAGGHNEQYF.

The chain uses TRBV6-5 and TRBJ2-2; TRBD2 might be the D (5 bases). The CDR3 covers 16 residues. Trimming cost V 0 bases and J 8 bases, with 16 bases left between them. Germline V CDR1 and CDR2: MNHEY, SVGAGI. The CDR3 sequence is CASSYSRRLATGELFF. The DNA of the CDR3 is TGTGCCAGCAGTTACTCGAGGCGGCTAGCCACGGGGGAGCTGTTTTTT.

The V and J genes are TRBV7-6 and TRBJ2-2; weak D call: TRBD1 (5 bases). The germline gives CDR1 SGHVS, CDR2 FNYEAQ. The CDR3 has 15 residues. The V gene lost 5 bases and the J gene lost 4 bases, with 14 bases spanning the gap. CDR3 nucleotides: TGTGCCAGCAGCCAAAAACTGGGGCGCACCGGGGAGCTGTTTTTT. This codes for CASSQKLGRTGELFF.

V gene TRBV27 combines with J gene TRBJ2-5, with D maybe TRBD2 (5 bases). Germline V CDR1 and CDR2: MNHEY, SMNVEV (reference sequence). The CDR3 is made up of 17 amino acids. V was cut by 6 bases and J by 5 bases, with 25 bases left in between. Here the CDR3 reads CASSPQPPVPGGETQYF. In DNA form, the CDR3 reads TGTGCCAGCAGCCCCCAACCTCCGGTCCCGGGCGGGGAGACCCAGTACTTC.

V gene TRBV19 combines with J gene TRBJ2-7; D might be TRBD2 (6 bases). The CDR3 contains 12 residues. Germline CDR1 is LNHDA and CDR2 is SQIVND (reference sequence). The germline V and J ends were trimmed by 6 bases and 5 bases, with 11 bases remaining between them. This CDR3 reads CASRGGYDEQYF. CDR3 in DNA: TGTGCCAGTAGGGGGGGTTACGACGAGCAGTACTTC. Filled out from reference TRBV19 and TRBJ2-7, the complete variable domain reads DGGITQSPKYLFRKEGQNVTLSCEQNLNHDAMYWYRQDPGQGLRLIYYSQIVNDFQKGDIAEGYSVSREKKESFPLTVTSAQKNPTAFYLCASRGGYDEQYFGPGTRLTVT.

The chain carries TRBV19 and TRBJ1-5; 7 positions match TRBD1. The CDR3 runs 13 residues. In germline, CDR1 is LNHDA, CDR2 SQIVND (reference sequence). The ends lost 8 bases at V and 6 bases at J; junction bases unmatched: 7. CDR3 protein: CASEEGAGQPQHF. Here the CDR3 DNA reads TGTGCCAGTGAAGAGGGGGCAGGTCAGCCCCAGCATTTT. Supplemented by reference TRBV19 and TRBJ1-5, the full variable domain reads DGGITQSPKYLFRKEGQNVTLSCEQNLNHDAMYWYRQDPGQGLRLIYYSQIVNDFQKGDIAEGYSVSREKKESFPLTVTSAQKNPTAFYLCASEEGAGQPQHFGDGTRLSIL.

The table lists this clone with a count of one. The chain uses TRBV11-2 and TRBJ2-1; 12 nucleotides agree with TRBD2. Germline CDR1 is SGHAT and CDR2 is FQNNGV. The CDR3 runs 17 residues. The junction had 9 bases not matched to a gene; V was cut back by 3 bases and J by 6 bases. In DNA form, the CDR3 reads TGTGCCAGCAGCTTTGGAAGGACTAGCGGGAACCCCAATGAGCAGTTCTTC. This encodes CASSFGRTSGNPNEQFF.

CDR3 bases: TGTGCCAGCAGACGTACAGGGGGCCTTTCACCCCTCCACTTT. It encodes CASRRTGGLSPLHF. V and J are TRBV27 and TRBJ1-6, with 9 positions matching TRBD1. The CDR3 spans 14 residues. CDR1 and CDR2 from the germline V gene are MNHEY and SMNVEV (reference sequence). Trimming took 6 bases from V and 9 from J; bases not matched to a gene: 6.

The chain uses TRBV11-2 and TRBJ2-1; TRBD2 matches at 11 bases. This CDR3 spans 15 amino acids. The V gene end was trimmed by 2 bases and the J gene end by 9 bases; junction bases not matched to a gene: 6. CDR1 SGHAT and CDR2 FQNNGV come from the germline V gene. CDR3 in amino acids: CASSLLAGGDGEQFF. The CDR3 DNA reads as TGTGCCAGCAGCTTACTAGCGGGGGGTGACGGTGAGCAGTTCTTC. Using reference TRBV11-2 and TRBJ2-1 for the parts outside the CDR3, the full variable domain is EAGVAQSPRYKIIEKRQSVAFWCNPISGHATLYWYQQILGQGPKLLIQFQNNGVVDDSQLPKDRFSAERLKGVDSTLKIQPAKLEDSAVYLCASSLLAGGDGEQFFGPGTRLTVL.

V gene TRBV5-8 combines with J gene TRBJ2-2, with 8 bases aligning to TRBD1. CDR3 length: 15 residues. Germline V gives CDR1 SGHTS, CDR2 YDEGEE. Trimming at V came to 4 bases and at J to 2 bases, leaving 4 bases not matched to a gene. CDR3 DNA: TGTGCCAGCAGCCCGGACAGGGCTAACACCGGGGAGCTGTTTTTT. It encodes CASSPDRANTGELFF.

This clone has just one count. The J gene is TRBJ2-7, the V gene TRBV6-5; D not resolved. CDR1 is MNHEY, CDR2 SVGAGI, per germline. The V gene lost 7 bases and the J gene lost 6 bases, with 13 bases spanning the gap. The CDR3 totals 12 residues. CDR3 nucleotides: TGTGCCAGCACCGGGTTGGGTCGCGAGCAGTACTTC. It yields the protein CASTGLGREQYF.

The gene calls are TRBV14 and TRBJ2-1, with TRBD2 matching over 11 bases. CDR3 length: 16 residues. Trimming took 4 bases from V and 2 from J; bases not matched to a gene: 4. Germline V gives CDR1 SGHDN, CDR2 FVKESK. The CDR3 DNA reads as TGTGCCAGCAGCCGAACACTAGCGGGGGCCTACAATGAGCAGTTCTTC. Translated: CASSRTLAGAYNEQFF.

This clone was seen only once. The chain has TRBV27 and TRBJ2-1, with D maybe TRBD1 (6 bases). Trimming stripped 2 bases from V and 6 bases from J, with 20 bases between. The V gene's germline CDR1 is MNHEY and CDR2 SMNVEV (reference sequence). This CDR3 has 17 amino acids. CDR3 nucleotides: TGTGCCAGCAGTTTACAGCACAGGCAGGGGTCCCTCAATGAGCAGTTCTTC. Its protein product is CASSLQHRQGSLNEQFF.

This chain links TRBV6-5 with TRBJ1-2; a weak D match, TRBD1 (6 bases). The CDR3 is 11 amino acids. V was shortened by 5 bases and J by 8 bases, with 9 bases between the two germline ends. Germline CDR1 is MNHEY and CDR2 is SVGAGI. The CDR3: CASSRGQGYTF. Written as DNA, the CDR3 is TGTGCCAGCAGTCGCGGACAGGGCTACACCTTC.

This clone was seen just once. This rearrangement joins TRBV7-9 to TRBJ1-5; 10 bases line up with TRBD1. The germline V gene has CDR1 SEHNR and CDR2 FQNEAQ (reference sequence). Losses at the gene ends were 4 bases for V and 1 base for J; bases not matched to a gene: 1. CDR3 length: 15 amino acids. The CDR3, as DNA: TGTGCCAGCAGCTGGGGACAGGGGAGCAATCAGCCCCAGCATTTT. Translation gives CASSWGQGSNQPQHF.

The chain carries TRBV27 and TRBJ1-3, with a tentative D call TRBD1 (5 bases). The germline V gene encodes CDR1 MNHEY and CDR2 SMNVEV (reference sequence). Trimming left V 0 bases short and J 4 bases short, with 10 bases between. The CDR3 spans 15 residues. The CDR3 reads CASSLSGRAGNTIYF. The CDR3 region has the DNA TGTGCCAGCAGTTTATCAGGCAGGGCAGGAAACACCATATATTTT.

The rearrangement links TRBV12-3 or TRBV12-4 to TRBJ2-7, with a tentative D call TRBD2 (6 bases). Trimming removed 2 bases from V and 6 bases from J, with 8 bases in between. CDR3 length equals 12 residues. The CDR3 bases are TGTGCCAGCAGTTTACTGGGGGGCGAGCAGTACTTC. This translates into CASSLLGGEQYF.